This T cell receptor (beta chain) emerged from a study of blood T cell repertoires in COVID-19. Study-level information: Sources were T cells, B-cell-depleted T cells, or PBMCs; the material itself was cDNA or gDNA.

Clones were sequenced by immunoSEQ multiplex PCR, and TCRdb holds only the in-frame ones, with some missing. Of more than 130,000 clones detected, roughly 90% appear once; the ten largest clones hold 10% to 13%. This clone has just a few counts. The CDR3 has 14 residues. V was clipped by 4 bases and J by 8 bases; unmatched bases: 2. CDR1 is KGHSH, CDR2 LQKENI, per germline. V is TRBV18 and J is TRBJ2-1; 13 nucleotides align to TRBD2. What was sequenced was peripheral blood. The clonotype comes from a man between 45 and 60 years old with active or convalescent COVID-19. The CDR3 nucleotides read TGTGCCAGCTCACAACTAGCGGGAGGGGATGAGCAGTTCTTC. Encoded protein: CASSQLAGGDEQFF.